The clone carrying this T cell receptor beta chain appeared a single time. These data originate in a study of blood T cell repertoires in COVID-19. As for the study in general: Samples representing acute and convalescent COVID-19 were sourced from the United States, Italy and Spain. PBMCs, B-cell-depleted T cells, or T cells were the source of the cDNA or gDNA that made up the material.

The assay was immunoSEQ multiplex PCR, and TCRdb's table has in-frame clones only and misses some. The sample has roughly 430,000 clones, approximately 86% seen once. The sequence came from a woman between 40 and 55 years old with acute COVID-19. The sample was PBMCs or T cells enriched from blood (not recorded which).

The CDR3 reads CASSQGTGAGNTIYF. As DNA, the CDR3 is TGTGCCAGCAGCCAGGGGACAGGGGCTGGAAACACCATATATTTT. The V call is TRBV14, the J call TRBJ1-3, with TRBD1 matching 10 bases. The CDR3 loop spans 15 amino acids. J was trimmed by 2 bases and V by 3 bases; bases with no gene match: 1. Germline V gives CDR1 SGHDN, CDR2 FVKESK.